Listed here are 10 T cell receptor beta chains from one sample, sequenced in a study of identical twins. MiXCR was run by TCRdb on the 5' RACE reads, yielding one entry per CDR3 protein. This sample has 1.5 million to 2 million distinct CDR3 sequences, with around a third found just once. The specimen sequenced was cord blood. These receptors all stem from a newborn girl in good health.

This clonotype was seen only a few times. The genes are TRBV20-1 and TRBJ2-7; D gene unclear. CDR1 and CDR2 from the germline V gene are DFQATT and SNEGSKA (reference sequence). The ends were cut back, 3 bases at V and 5 bases at J, with 5 bases in the middle. The CDR3 has 10 residues. The CDR3: CSASKDEQYF. The CDR3 nucleotides are TGCAGTGCTAGTAAGGACGAGCAGTACTTC.

The chain couples TRBV27 to TRBJ2-7, with D uncertain. Germline V gene sequence: CDR1 MNHEY, CDR2 SMNVEV (reference sequence). This CDR3 region has 14 residues. V lost 0 bases, J lost 2 bases, and 8 bases lay in between. The CDR3 region is CASSLSPTTYEQYF. For the CDR3, the DNA is TGTGCCAGCAGTTTATCGCCTACAACCTACGAGCAGTACTTC.

A few counts support this clonotype. The rearrangement uses TRBV7-9 and TRBJ1-4; D gene unclear. Germline lookup yields CDR1 SEHNR and CDR2 FQNEAQ (reference sequence). V was clipped by 0 bases and J by 5 bases, with 16 bases between them. This CDR3 region has 17 residues. CDR3 sequence reads: CASSLARGVLPNEKLFF. DNA of the CDR3: TGTGCCAGCAGCTTAGCTCGTGGGGTATTACCGAATGAAAAACTGTTTTTT.

The chain links TRBV6-5 to TRBJ1-6; D uncertain. Germline CDR1 MNHEY, CDR2 SVGAGI. The CDR3 sequence is 15 residues long. Trimming took 3 bases from V and 5 from J, leaving 11 bases between them. The CDR3 region is CASSYSTLHNSPLHF. Written as DNA, the CDR3 is TGTGCCAGCAGTTATTCTACCTTGCATAATTCACCCCTCCACTTT.

This clonotype was seen only a few times. CDR3 coding DNA: TGTGCCAGCAGCTTATTTCCCGAACAACCAGATACGCAGTATTTT. This sequence encodes CASSLFPEQPDTQYF. The chain links TRBV7-9 to TRBJ2-3; the D is unclear. This CDR3 spans 15 amino acids. Germline assignment: CDR1 SEHNR and CDR2 FQNEAQ (reference sequence). Trimming removed 2 bases at V and 4 bases at J, with 13 bases between.

This clonotype has a handful of counts. This chain links TRBV4-1 with TRBJ1-2; D might be TRBD1 (6 bases). Germline loops: CDR1 MGHRA, CDR2 YSYEKL. CDR3 length: 12 residues. V gave up 0 bases and J gave up 13 bases, with 12 bases separating them. Written as DNA, the CDR3 is TGCGCCAGCAGCCAAGATTTAGGGGGATGCACCTTC. Protein sequence: CASSQDLGGCTF.

A remark on this clonotype: A much bigger clone sits one base away, suggesting this may be a read error. V and J are TRBV2 and TRBJ2-1, with 9 bases that match TRBD2. There are 14 residues in the CDR3. CDR1 and CDR2 from the germline V gene are SNHLY and FYNNEI. The DNA of the CDR3 is TGTGCCAGCAGTGTTCTAGCGGGGTACAATAAGCAGTTCTTC. It specifies CASSVLAGYNKQFF.

This clonotype was observed many times. The genes are TRBV11-1 and TRBJ2-1, with D possibly TRBD2 on 5 matching bases. The V gene's germline CDR1 is SGHAT and CDR2 FQDESV (reference sequence). This CDR3 contains 13 residues. The V end was cut by 2 bases, the J end by 5 bases, with 7 bases between. The CDR3 reads CASSLRTHNEQFF. CDR3 nucleotides: TGTGCCAGCAGCTTAAGGACTCACAATGAGCAGTTCTTC.

The CDR3 DNA sequence: TGCAGTGCTCCTCTAACGGGCGAGCAGTACTTC. It codes for CSAPLTGEQYF. The gene calls are TRBV20-1 and TRBJ2-7; no firm D call. Per germline, CDR1 DFQATT and CDR2 SNEGSKA (reference sequence). Deletions cut 5 bases from V and 6 bases from J, with 11 bases between. The CDR3 sequence is 11 residues long.

V gene TRBV20-1 combines with J gene TRBJ1-1; maybe TRBD1 (5 bases). With 6 bases removed from V and 0 bases from J, the gap between germline ends came to 14 bases. The CDR3 has 14 amino acids. Germline CDR1 and CDR2: DFQATT and SNEGSKA (reference sequence). The CDR3 region has the DNA TGCAGTGCAAGTTCGGGACCGCTGAACACTGAAGCTTTCTTT. Translated: CSASSGPLNTEAFF.